This record looks at one T cell receptor beta chain sequence and its context. Its antigen remains unidentified. Losses at the gene ends were 2 bases for V and 0 bases for J; bases not matched to a gene: 10. Germline CDR1 MRHNA, CDR2 SNTAGT. The CDR3 has 18 amino acids. The sample comes from a study of cytomegalovirus exposure and HLA in healthy donors. Study observations and caveats: Generally TCR sequences proved uncommon, though certain public TCRs appeared in numerous donors.

Use of 60 Vbeta and 13 Jbeta primers characterized the PCR. TCRdb keeps only in-frame clones here, not all; method: immunoSEQ multiplex PCR. The profile shows 130,000 to 150,000 clones, about four fifths of them singletons. Sequenced sample: PBMCs. The receptor was isolated from a man aged 40-49 years in good health and CMV-seronegative. The rearrangement joins TRBV6-4 to TRBJ1-5; 7 nucleotides agree with TRBD1. The CDR3 DNA reads TGTGCCAGCAGTGACGGGGGAACAGGGGCGGATAGCAATCAGCCCCAGCATTTT. Translated, it gives CASSDGGTGADSNQPQHF.